The rows below give T cell receptor beta chains drawn from one sample of a study of T cell repertoires in aging, cancer and after chemotherapy. TCRdb itself ran the multiplex PCR reads through MiXCR, one entry per CDR3 protein. This table holds about 6,800 distinct CDR3 sequences, over 35% found once. Material: blood. These receptors came from a human donor in good health. Each CDR3 is given with its conserved first and last residue. Each record gives: D gene, V gene, clone size, J gene, CDR3 protein, CDR3 DNA. The D gene is left open where the match is weak. For some rows the clone size is stated as once, few or many, or as a class when expanded; others skip it.

>NA|TRBV6-5|NA|TRBJ2-7
CASSYSADPYEQYF
TGTGCCAGCAGTTACTCGGCGGACCCCTACGAGCAGTACTTC
>TRBD1|TRBV6-2/TRBV6-3|few|TRBJ2-5
CASSYSGVGGMKTQYF
TGTGCCAGCAGTTACTCGGGGGTAGGGGGCATGAAGACCCAGTACTTC
>TRBD2|TRBV12-3/TRBV12-4|NA|TRBJ2-4
CASSFSAGREYF
TGTGCCAGCAGTTTTTCGGCAGGGAGGGAGTACTTC
>TRBD2|TRBV19|few|TRBJ2-5
CASNTGLATETQYF
TGTGCCAGTAATACGGGACTAGCTACGGAGACCCAGTACTTC
>NA|TRBV4-3|NA|TRBJ2-2
CASSQDWGTGAGELFF
TGCGCCAGCAGCCAAGACTGGGGCACGGGGGCCGGGGAGCTGTTTTTT
>NA|TRBV6-1|once|TRBJ1-2
CTSSYTTGLTYGYTF
TGTACCAGCAGTTACACGACAGGACTAACTTATGGCTACACCTTC
>TRBD1|TRBV6-6|NA|TRBJ1-6
CASSQGQGGPPLHF
TGTGCCAGCAGTCAAGGACAGGGAGGCCCACCCCTCCACTTT
>TRBD1|TRBV12-3/TRBV12-4|few|TRBJ2-7
CASRTDRARDEQYF
TGTGCCAGCAGGACCGACAGGGCCCGGGACGAGCAGTACTTC
>TRBD2|TRBV6-2/TRBV6-3|NA|TRBJ2-5
CASQRGGQETQYF
TGTGCCAGCCAACGGGGGGGCCAGGAGACCCAGTACTTC
>NA|TRBV6-4|NA|TRBJ2-3
CASSAGDGDTQYF
TGTGCCAGCAGTGCCGGGGACGGAGATACGCAGTATTTT
>NA|TRBV2|NA|TRBJ1-4
CASSDPRESNEKLFF
TGTGCCAGCAGTGACCCCCGGGAGAGTAATGAAAAACTGTTTTTT
>NA|TRBV12-3/TRBV12-4|NA|TRBJ2-4
CASSLFTPGKNIQYF
TGTGCCAGCAGCCTGTTTACACCGGGCAAAAACATTCAGTACTTC
>TRBD1|TRBV2|NA|TRBJ1-6
CASSEIQGDSPLHF
TGTGCCAGCAGTGAAATACAGGGGGATTCACCCCTCCACTTT
>NA|TRBV7-6|NA|TRBJ1-5
CASSLERGGVGQPQHF
TGTGCCAGCAGCTTAGAGCGGGGCGGCGTCGGTCAGCCCCAGCATTTT
>NA|TRBV6-5|NA|TRBJ2-3
CASSYGGGGRTDTQYF
TGTGCCAGCAGTTACGGTGGCGGGGGCCGCACAGATACGCAGTATTTT
>TRBD1|TRBV7-9|NA|TRBJ1-2
CASSLGQGNGYTF
TGTGCCAGCAGCTTAGGACAGGGGAATGGCTACACCTTC
>NA|TRBV13|few|TRBJ1-2
CASSFDRYGYTF
TGTGCCAGCAGCTTTGACCGCTATGGCTACACCTTC
>NA|TRBV29-1|NA|TRBJ2-2
CSVCRGMGGELFF
TGCAGCGTTTGTCGGGGGATGGGCGGGGAGCTGTTTTTT
>NA|TRBV7-4|NA|TRBJ2-7
CASSDRGASVYEQYF
TGTGCCAGCAGCGACCGGGGGGCTTCGGTCTACGAGCAGTACTTC
>NA|TRBV6-5|NA|TRBJ1-2
CASTDSLSNYGYTF
TGTGCCAGCACCGACAGCCTCTCTAACTATGGCTACACCTTC
>NA|TRBV7-2|few|TRBJ2-1
CASSLGQHNEQFF
TGTGCTAGCAGCCTCGGACAACACAATGAGCAGTTCTTC